The rows below give T cell receptor beta chains drawn from one sample of a study of regulatory T cells in long-lasting Graves disease. TCRdb reprocessed the multiplex PCR reads via MiXCR and lists one record per CDR3 protein. This table holds some 220,000 distinct CDR3 sequences, around a fifth found once. These data were also reused for a study on T cells in Graves' hyperthyroidism and ophthalmopathy.

The sample was peripheral blood mononuclear cells (PBMCs), taken at new diagnosis, from a patient treated with antithyroid drugs. These TCRs come from a woman in her thirties with Graves disease. Both conserved end residues are trimmed from each CDR3.

v_call,j_call,cdr3_aa
TRBV6-1,TRBJ2-3,ASSEIIREPDTQY
TRBV7-9,TRBJ2-6,ASSLGGPGANVLT
TRBV19,TRBJ1-2,ASSTDRDRANYGYT
TRBV5-5,TRBJ2-7,ASSLSLAGGDEQY
TRBV6-1,TRBJ1-6,ASSPGRLDNSPLH
TRBV28,TRBJ1-2,ASSLSFYGYT
TRBV3-1,TRBJ1-4,ASSPEGGRVNEKLF
TRBV11-2,TRBJ2-1,ASSFSQGEQF
TRBV28,TRBJ2-7,ASSRTGTGGYEQY
TRBV7-9,TRBJ2-3,ASSFRGASLSTDTQY
TRBV7-3,TRBJ2-1,ASSLSAGQGHSGVRGYEQF
TRBV6-2/TRBV6-3,TRBJ1-1,ASSYSLDANTEAF
TRBV28,TRBJ2-7,ASSRTGGPYEQY
TRBV5-1,TRBJ1-4,ASSLTGDDEKLF
TRBV27,TRBJ1-4,ASSREYPIVGKLF
TRBV12-3/TRBV12-4,TRBJ1-3,ASSLGAFSGNTIY
TRBV4-2,TRBJ1-1,ASSPPGTGVNAF
TRBV11-2,TRBJ2-1,ASSLAGTGREQF
TRBV12-3/TRBV12-4,TRBJ2-1,ASSDGDHYNEQF
TRBV19,TRBJ1-4,ASSIGEINEKLF
TRBV28,TRBJ2-7,ASSYHLRDRAYEQY
TRBV28,TRBJ1-1,ASSSPYTGEITEAF
TRBV3-1,TRBJ1-1,ASSHLGQDTEAF
TRBV5-1,TRBJ1-1,ASSIGTSNTEAF
TRBV9,TRBJ1-6,ASSVERGPGSPLH
TRBV18,TRBJ2-5,ASSSGGNKETQY
TRBV11-2,TRBJ1-5,ASSALGQPQH